Below, 27 T cell receptor beta chains from the same sample are listed, as sequenced in a study of human T cells and chemical hapten exposure. Time point given: pre-sensitization, week 0. As for treatment: therapeutic diphenylcyclopropenone sensitization with weekly scalp DPC. One entry per CDR3 protein, called by TCRdb with MiXCR from the RACE reads. This sample has 250,000 or so distinct CDR3 sequences, with approximately 8.4% found just once. The sequencing here drew on whole blood, taken in connection with sensitization to the hapten diphenylcyclopropenone (DPC). The origin of the receptors is a woman aged 40 to 50 with alopecia areata. Some clones in this sample may be carry-over from other donors' samples.

The chain links TRBV5-1 to TRBJ2-5, with 11 bases matching TRBD2. There are 18 residues in the CDR3. From germline, CDR1 is SGHRS and CDR2 YFSETQ. J was trimmed by 2 bases and V by 4 bases; bases with no gene match: 13. Here the CDR3 DNA reads TGCGCCAGCAGCCCGGCCCCCGGGACTAGCGGACCTCAAGAGACCCAGTACTTC. Its translation: CASSPAPGTSGPQETQYF.

The DNA for the CDR3 is TGTGCCAGCAGCTTGGGTCCGGTAGACACTGAAGCTTTCTTT. Protein: CASSLGPVDTEAFF. This chain uses TRBV5-5 with TRBJ1-1, with D unresolved. This CDR3 is 14 amino acids long. The germline CDR1 and CDR2 sequences are SGHKS and YYEKEE (reference sequence). The V end was cut by 0 bases, the J end by 3 bases, with 9 bases between.

This clonotype appeared a few times. This rearrangement joins TRBV9 to TRBJ2-3, with 10 bases aligning to TRBD1. With 3 bases clipped from V and 4 bases from J, the junction kept 5 bases outside the gene matches. CDR1 is SGDLS, CDR2 YYNGEE, per germline. The CDR3 contains 15 residues. The CDR3 sequence: CASSGSGQGADTQYF. The DNA for the CDR3 is TGTGCCAGCAGCGGATCCGGACAGGGGGCAGATACGCAGTATTTT.

In its sample, this clonotype was seen a few times. The chain carries TRBV5-5 and TRBJ2-3; D unresolved. Per germline, CDR1 SGHKS and CDR2 YYEKEE (reference sequence). Between the trimmed V and J ends, which lost 2 bases and 6 bases, there was a span of 16 bases. CDR3 length: 15 residues. The CDR3 DNA sequence: TGTGCCAGCAGCTTACAAAGACTTAATGGGGATACGCAGTATTTT. Protein: CASSLQRLNGDTQYF.

This clonotype has just a few counts. The rearrangement links TRBV6-5 to TRBJ2-7, with TRBD1 identical over 7 bases. This CDR3 comprises 14 residues. The V gene end was trimmed by 4 bases and the J gene end by 6 bases; junction bases not matched to a gene: 9. Germline CDR1 MNHEY, CDR2 SVGAGI. The CDR3 sequence: CASSWAGGLGEQYF. CDR3 nucleotide sequence: TGTGCCAGCAGTTGGGCAGGGGGATTGGGCGAGCAGTACTTC.

V is TRBV10-3 and J is TRBJ2-3; D is unclear. The CDR3 length is 12 residues. Germline-derived CDR1 and CDR2 are ENHRY and SYGVKD. The V end lost 4 bases, the J end lost 3 bases, and 5 bases lay between the germline ends. As DNA, the CDR3 is TGTGCCATCAGTGCCCAGACAGATACGCAGTATTTT. Residues: CAISAQTDTQYF.

This clonotype was observed a few times. The rearrangement joins TRBV12-3 or TRBV12-4 to TRBJ1-5; D remains unclear. V shed 1 base and J shed 3 bases, with 13 bases lying between them. There are 16 residues in the CDR3. CDR3 protein: CASSLVAAMINQPQHF. CDR3 nucleotide sequence: TGTGCCAGCAGTTTAGTGGCGGCGATGATCAATCAGCCCCAGCATTTT.

The rearrangement joins TRBV28 to TRBJ2-1; TRBD2 matches at 9 bases. The CDR3 runs 14 residues. The V gene end was trimmed by 7 bases and the J gene end by 8 bases; junction bases not matched to a gene: 9. Germline V CDR1 and CDR2: MDHEN, SYDVKM. The CDR3 reads CASTRREGRYEQFF. The CDR3 nucleotides are TGTGCCAGCACGCGGCGGGAGGGCAGGTATGAGCAGTTCTTC.

V and J are TRBV7-9 and TRBJ2-5, with TRBD1 matching 7 bases. This CDR3 is 15 amino acids long. Looked up from germline, CDR1 is SEHNR and CDR2 is FQNEAQ (reference sequence). V trimming: 5 bases; J trimming: 3 bases; junction bases outside the gene matches: 9. CDR3 in DNA: TGTGCCAGCAGCAACATCGAAGGGGGCGAAGAGACCCAGTACTTC. Translating gives CASSNIEGGEETQYF.

This clonotype was seen a few times. CDR3 loop: CASSLAPNTIYF. For the CDR3, the DNA is TGTGCCAGCAGTTTAGCCCCAAACACCATATATTTT. The V gene is TRBV12-3 or TRBV12-4, the J gene TRBJ1-3; D is unresolved. This CDR3 is built from 12 residues. The V and J ends lost 0 bases and 6 bases respectively, with 3 bases between them.

In this sample, this clonotype turned up a few times. The chain uses TRBV6-2 or TRBV6-3 and TRBJ2-5; 11 bases line up with TRBD2. After removal of 7 bases from V and 3 bases from J, the junction contained 10 bases not matched to a gene. The CDR3 covers 16 residues. Germline assignment: CDR1 MNHEY and CDR2 SVGEGT. The CDR3 protein is CASTYRLGLAEETQYF. CDR3 bases: TGTGCCAGCACCTACCGCCTGGGACTAGCGGAAGAGACCCAGTACTTC.

This clonotype has just a few counts. The J gene is TRBJ1-6, the V gene TRBV20-1; TRBD1 matches at 7 bases. The J segment lost 5 bases and the V segment lost 6 bases, leaving 10 bases of the junction unmatched. This CDR3 has 15 amino acids. Germline lookup yields CDR1 DFQATT and CDR2 SNEGSKA (reference sequence). The chain's CDR3 is CSAIAGDRHNSPLHF. The CDR3 DNA reads as TGCAGTGCCATCGCCGGGGACAGACATAATTCACCCCTCCACTTT.

This clonotype was recorded a few times. CDR3 sequence (DNA): TGTGCCAGCAGTTTTGGGGGACCCTACGAGCAGTACTTC. Translation: CASSFGGPYEQYF. The chain couples TRBV28 to TRBJ2-7; D possibly matches TRBD1 or TRBD2 (5 bases each). The CDR3 is 13 residues long. With 3 bases removed from V and 2 bases from J, the gap between germline ends came to 8 bases. Per germline, CDR1 MDHEN and CDR2 SYDVKM.

The gene calls are TRBV24-1 and TRBJ2-3, with TRBD2 matching over 9 bases. The length of the CDR3 is 15 residues. The V segment lost 5 bases and the J segment 6 bases; nucleotides outside the gene matches: 8. Germline V gene lookup returns CDR1 KGHDR and CDR2 SFDVKD. The CDR3 region is CATSGVSGSRDTQYF. The CDR3 nucleotides read TGTGCCACCAGTGGAGTTAGCGGGAGTAGGGATACGCAGTATTTT.

The genes are TRBV4-2 and TRBJ1-4, with a possible D match to TRBD1 (5 bases). The germline V and J ends were trimmed by 3 bases and 8 bases, with 13 bases remaining between them. The germline V gene has CDR1 LGHNA and CDR2 YNFKEQ. The CDR3 covers 14 residues. The CDR3 nucleotides read TGTGCCAGCAGCCACAGTATGGGGCCCGAAAAACTGTTTTTT. It yields the protein CASSHSMGPEKLFF.

This clonotype was seen a handful of times. The chain couples TRBV4-1 to TRBJ1-1; D unclear. Germline V gives CDR1 MGHRA, CDR2 YSYEKL. CDR3 length equals 12 residues. Trimming left V 0 bases short and J 7 bases short, with 6 bases between. The CDR3 DNA reads as TGCGCCAGCAGCCAAGAGGGGTATGAAGCTTTCTTT. Translating gives CASSQEGYEAFF.

This clonotype was counted only a few times. The chain couples TRBV20-1 to TRBJ2-7; TRBD2 might be the D (6 bases). V lost 4 bases to trimming and J lost 2 bases, with 15 bases between them. Germline V gene sequence: CDR1 DFQATT, CDR2 SNEGSKA (reference sequence). The CDR3 has 14 residues. CDR3 coding DNA: TGCAGTGCTACCTTCGACGGGAGACCCTACGAGCAGTACTTC. It codes for CSATFDGRPYEQYF.

The V and J genes are TRBV28 and TRBJ1-1; TRBD1 is a possible D gene (5 bases). The germline V and J ends were trimmed by 1 base and 0 bases, with 15 bases remaining between them. This CDR3 contains 17 residues. Germline CDR1 and CDR2: MDHEN and SYDVKM. CDR3 residues: CASSLYYRNSVNTEAFF. DNA for the CDR3: TGTGCCAGCAGTTTATACTACAGGAACTCGGTGAACACTGAAGCTTTCTTT. The full variable domain, its missing parts supplied by reference TRBV28 and TRBJ1-1, is DVKVTQSSRYLVKRTGEKVFLECVQDMDHENMFWYRQDPGLGLRLIYFSYDVKMKEKGDIPEGYSVSREKKERFSLILESASTNQTSMYLCASSLYYRNSVNTEAFFGQGTRLTVV.

V is TRBV27 and J is TRBJ2-1; either TRBD1 or TRBD2 may supply D (5 bases each). Germline CDR1 reads MNHEY; CDR2 reads SMNVEV (reference sequence). CDR3 length equals 14 residues. Trimming removed 4 bases from V and 8 bases from J, with 15 bases in between. Written as DNA, the CDR3 is TGTGCCAGCAGTTCTCGGGACCTATGGGATGAGCAGTTCTTC. It translates to CASSSRDLWDEQFF.

The table lists this clonotype with many counts. J is TRBJ2-7 and V is TRBV28; tentatively, D is TRBD2 (6 bases). Trimming shortened V by 4 bases and J by 2 bases, and 18 bases separated the two germline ends. Germline assignment: CDR1 MDHEN and CDR2 SYDVKM. The CDR3 is 16 residues long. The CDR3 region is CASSSVPAGRTYEQYF. CDR3 DNA sequence: TGTGCCAGCAGTTCCGTCCCGGCGGGGAGGACCTACGAGCAGTACTTC.

Many counts were recorded for this clonotype. The chain couples TRBV7-2 to TRBJ1-5, with a possible D match to TRBD1 (5 bases). Trimming cost V 5 bases and J 4 bases, with 12 bases left between them. The germline V gene has CDR1 SGHTA and CDR2 FQGNSA. CDR3 length equals 14 residues. The CDR3 bases are TGTGCCAGCAGCCTCTGGGAGGGGAATCAGCCCCAGCATTTT. This sequence encodes CASSLWEGNQPQHF.

As DNA, the CDR3 is TGTGCCAGTAGTATTTCTGGCCATCAGCCCCAGCATTTT. Its protein product is CASSISGHQPQHF. The rearrangement uses TRBV19 and TRBJ1-5; D ambiguous. The germline V gene has CDR1 LNHDA and CDR2 SQIVND (reference sequence). Trimming shortened V by 3 bases and J by 5 bases, and 8 bases separated the two germline ends. The CDR3 spans 13 residues.

Regarding this clonotype: At one boundary the junction diverges from the germline segment, which might be a read error. The V and J genes are TRBV7-9 and TRBJ2-7, with D unclear. Germline CDR1 reads SEHNR; CDR2 reads FQNEAQ (reference sequence). This CDR3 spans 14 amino acids. The DNA of the CDR3 is TGTGCCAGCGGCTTAGTGGCCGCGGTCTACGAGCAGTACTTC. Its translation is CASGLVAAVYEQYF.

In its sample, this clonotype was seen many times. This sequence joins TRBV29-1 and TRBJ2-7; 7 bases are shared with TRBD2. The germline gives CDR1 SQVTM, CDR2 ANQGSEA. This CDR3 has 14 residues. The junction had 8 bases not matched to a gene; V was cut back by 6 bases and J by 0 bases. For the CDR3, the DNA is TGCAGCGTCGTCCCGGGGAGGGTCTCCTACGAGCAGTACTTC. It is translated as CSVVPGRVSYEQYF.

This rearrangement joins TRBV20-1 to TRBJ1-2, with no clear D. Trimming cost V 0 bases and J 4 bases, with 6 bases left between them. Looked up from germline, CDR1 is DFQATT and CDR2 is SNEGSKA (reference sequence). CDR3 size: 12 residues. CDR3: CSARDHSYGYTF. For the CDR3, the DNA is TGCAGTGCTAGAGATCACAGCTATGGCTACACCTTC.

This clonotype was seen a single time. The junction departs from germline at one end; a sequencing error may be responsible. CDR3 residues: CTSSPGTARDYGYTF. CDR3 coding DNA: TGCACCAGCAGCCCAGGGACAGCTCGAGACTATGGCTACACCTTC. The V call is TRBV5-1, the J call TRBJ1-2; 7 bases are shared with TRBD1. CDR1 is SGHRS, CDR2 YFSETQ, per germline. The CDR3 has 15 residues. Supplemented by reference TRBV5-1 and TRBJ1-2, the full variable domain reads KAGVTQTPRYLIKTRGQQVTLSCSPISGHRSVSWYQQTPGQGLQFLFEYFSETQRNKGNFPGRFSGRQFSNSRSEMNVSTLELGDSALYLCTSSPGTARDYGYTFGSGTRLTVV.

In this sample, this clonotype turned up a few times. At one end the junction does not follow the germline gene, possibly because of a read error. The chain joins TRBV7-7 to TRBJ2-7; a weak D match, TRBD2 (5 bases). The germline V gene has CDR1 SSHAT and CDR2 FNYEAQ (reference sequence). This CDR3 has 13 residues. The CDR3 nucleotides read TGTGCTAGCAGCTTAGCAGTCGGGAACGAGCAGTACTTC. Residues: CASSLAVGNEQYF.